This entry describes one TCR beta chain. This CDR3 contains 16 residues. V lost 5 bases and J lost 4, with 20 bases in between. Germline V gives CDR1 SGHTA, CDR2 FQGNSA. The table came from immunoSEQ multiplex PCR; TCRdb's copy has only in-frame clones and leaves some out. The sample has roughly 56,000 clones, 82% seen once; the top ten hold less than 4.5%. This sample was taken from a study of OX40 agonist ivuxolimab in advanced cancers. The chain joins TRBV7-2 to TRBJ1-2, with a weak D call TRBD1 (6 bases). Source: CD4+ or CD8+ T cells sorted from blood, taken in a trial of the OX40 agonist ivuxolimab. This TCR was sampled from an adult with an advanced solid tumor such as melanoma, head and neck, liver or kidney cancer. CDR3 sequence reads: CASSVARGQERYGYTF. CDR3 coding DNA: TGTGCCAGCAGCGTGGCTAGGGGACAAGAACGCTATGGCTACACCTTC.